One sample yielded the 26 T cell receptor beta chains listed below, sequenced in a study of PD-L1 blockade in urothelial cancer. Sequencing used immunoSEQ multiplex PCR; TCRdb keeps in-frame clones, though not all of them. The table has about 95,000 clones, around 90% seen once. Time point described: pretreatment peripheral blood. Material: PBMCs, obtained around atezolizumab (anti-PD-L1) treatment. Receptor source: a man aged 60 to 69 with urothelial cancer.

This sequence joins TRBV7-9 and TRBJ2-5, with 8 bases that match TRBD1. The germline V gene has CDR1 SEHNR and CDR2 FQNEAQ (reference sequence). This CDR3 comprises 14 residues. Trimming at V came to 1 base and at J to 5 bases, leaving 3 bases not matched to a gene. CDR3 sequence: CASSLGTGFETQYF. As DNA, the CDR3 is TGTGCCAGCAGCTTAGGGACAGGGTTCGAGACCCAGTACTTC.

The V call is TRBV2, the J call TRBJ2-1; a weak D match, TRBD2 (5 bases). The CDR3 is 15 residues long. Trimming took 1 base from V and 4 from J, leaving 11 bases between them. Looked up from germline, CDR1 is SNHLY and CDR2 is FYNNEI. In DNA, the CDR3 is TGTGCCAGCAGTGAAGGGGCTAGCCGATACAATGAGCAGTTCTTC. It is translated as CASSEGASRYNEQFF.

CDR3 nucleotides: TGCAGCGTTTGGACTAGCGGAATCACAGATACGCAGTATTTT. Translating it yields CSVWTSGITDTQYF. This chain connects TRBV29-1 to TRBJ2-3, with 10 bases aligning to TRBD2. The CDR3 extends over 14 amino acids. CDR1 is SQVTM, CDR2 ANQGSEA, per germline. The J segment lost 2 bases and the V segment lost 5 bases, leaving 4 bases of the junction unmatched.

The chain employs TRBV6-1 and TRBJ2-7; TRBD1 agrees at 12 bases. Germline CDR1 reads MNHNS; CDR2 reads SASEGT. Unmatched junction bases numbered 9, after V lost 8 bases and J lost 7 bases. The CDR3 runs to 14 residues. The CDR3 DNA is TGTGCCAGCGAACCGGGACAGGGGGCTTGGGAGCAGTACTTC. Amino acids: CASEPGQGAWEQYF.

This chain connects TRBV19 to TRBJ1-1, with no clear D. V lost 0 bases, J lost 4 bases, and 12 bases lay in between. CDR1 and CDR2 from the germline V gene are LNHDA and SQIVND (reference sequence). The CDR3 loop spans 15 amino acids. This CDR3 is CASSIEASGPTEAFF. The CDR3 DNA is TGTGCCAGTAGTATAGAGGCCAGTGGGCCCACTGAAGCTTTCTTT.

Here the CDR3 DNA reads TGTGCCTCGCAAACGGCAGGGTCCATATCCTACGAGCAGTACTTC. This gives the protein CASQTAGSISYEQYF. V usage is TRBV30 and J usage is TRBJ2-7; weak D call: TRBD1 (5 bases). V lost 7 bases and J 1 base, leaving 20 bases between the germline ends. This CDR3 has 15 residues. The germline CDR1 and CDR2 sequences are GTSNPN and SVGIG (reference sequence). The complete variable domain, with remaining parts taken from reference TRBV30 and TRBJ2-7, reads SQTIHQWPATLVQPVGSPLSLECTVEGTSNPNLYWYRQAAGRGLQLLFYSVGIGQISSEVPQNLSASRPQDRQFILSSKKLLLSDSGFYLCASQTAGSISYEQYFGPGTRLTVT.

The CDR3 loop reads CASSLQAENIQYF. The CDR3 bases are TGTGCCAGCAGCTTGCAGGCAGAAAACATTCAGTACTTC. The chain has TRBV5-4 and TRBJ2-4; no firm D call. From germline, CDR1 is SGHNT and CDR2 YYREEE (reference sequence). The germline V and J ends were trimmed by 1 base and 5 bases, with 7 bases remaining between them. There are 13 residues in the CDR3.

This clone appeared a few times. The J gene is TRBJ1-1, the V gene TRBV5-6, with TRBD1 identical over 7 bases. The CDR3 loop spans 16 amino acids. Germline V gene sequence: CDR1 SGHDT, CDR2 YYEEEE. The J segment lost 3 bases and the V segment lost 0 bases, leaving 8 bases of the junction unmatched. The CDR3 loop is CASSLGGSTGDTEAFF. The CDR3 DNA is TGTGCCAGCAGCTTGGGGGGCTCTACAGGGGACACTGAAGCTTTCTTT.

This clone was seen more than once but under ten times. The rearrangement links TRBV6-1 to TRBJ2-5; no clear D. V was cut by 7 bases and J by 5 bases, with 20 bases left in between. Germline assignment: CDR1 MNHNS and CDR2 SASEGT. The CDR3 has 15 amino acids. CDR3 residues: CASTSRPASLETQYF. CDR3 in DNA: TGTGCCAGCACTTCGCGCCCCGCTAGTTTGGAGACCCAGTACTTC.

This clone is a singleton in its sample. The CDR3 nucleotides are TGTGCCAGCAGTGAAAAGGGGAGGGAGACCCAGTACTTC. This gives the protein CASSEKGRETQYF. The chain recombines TRBV6-1 with TRBJ2-5; a possible D gene is TRBD2 (6 bases). V was pared by 2 bases and J by 5 bases, with 9 bases between. Per the germline V gene, CDR1 is MNHNS and CDR2 is SASEGT. The length of the CDR3 is 13 residues.

This chain connects TRBV6-1 to TRBJ1-1; no clear D. Trimming took 8 bases from V and 5 from J, leaving 15 bases between them. The germline CDR1 and CDR2 sequences are MNHNS and SASEGT. CDR3 length: 13 residues. CDR3: CASDSRLSTEAFF. The CDR3 coding sequence is TGTGCCAGCGATTCGAGACTCTCAACTGAAGCTTTCTTT.

This clone showed up just once. The chain employs TRBV11-2 and TRBJ2-3, with TRBD2 as a possible D gene (6 bases). The CDR3 has 12 residues. Germline values: CDR1 SGHAT, CDR2 FQNNGV. Between the trimmed V and J ends, which lost 4 bases and 4 bases, there was a span of 6 bases. CDR3 nucleotide sequence: TGTGCCAGCAGCTGGAGGGCAGATACGCAGTATTTT. This sequence encodes CASSWRADTQYF.

The chain recombines TRBV4-2 with TRBJ2-1, with 12 bases identical to TRBD2. Germline V lookup: CDR1 LGHNA, CDR2 YNFKEQ. This CDR3 has 15 amino acids. The V segment lost 1 base and the J segment 8 bases; nucleotides outside the gene matches: 3. CDR3 in amino acids: CASSQGLAGEYEQFF. CDR3 coding DNA: TGTGCCAGCAGCCAAGGACTAGCGGGAGAGTATGAGCAGTTCTTC.

The chain joins TRBV6-1 to TRBJ2-1; a possible D gene is TRBD1 (6 bases). The CDR3 is 14 residues long. The V end lost 6 bases, the J end lost 8 bases, and 17 bases lay between the germline ends. CDR1 is MNHNS and CDR2 is SASEGT in the germline V gene. CDR3 DNA: TGTGCCAGCAGAGGGGACAACCGTTATCATGAGCAGTTCTTC. This codes for CASRGDNRYHEQFF.

This clone was detected only once. The rearrangement uses TRBV5-4 and TRBJ2-3; D is unresolved. The CDR3 length is 13 residues. Germline values: CDR1 SGHNT, CDR2 YYREEE (reference sequence). Trimming removed 5 bases at V and 4 bases at J, with 11 bases between. The CDR3, as DNA: TGTGCCAGCAGGCGGAATGACGCAGATACGCAGTATTTT. It is translated as CASRRNDADTQYF.

V usage is TRBV9 and J usage is TRBJ2-1, with 9 bases aligning to TRBD1. V shed 0 bases and J 3 bases; nucleotides not matched to a gene: 7. Germline V gene data show CDR1 as SGDLS and CDR2 as YYNGEE. The CDR3 totals 17 residues. In nucleotides, the CDR3 is TGTGCCAGCAGCGTAGATCCGGGACAGGGCATCTACAATGAGCAGTTCTTC. Its protein product is CASSVDPGQGIYNEQFF.

The V call is TRBV10-3, the J call TRBJ2-7; weak D call: TRBD2 (6 bases). CDR1 is ENHRY and CDR2 is SYGVKD in the germline V gene. The length of the CDR3 is 14 residues. Deletions cut 10 bases from V and 0 bases from J, with 16 bases between. CDR3 loop: CASTGTPSSYEQYF. The CDR3 nucleotides are TGTGCCAGCACCGGGACTCCTAGCTCCTACGAGCAGTACTTC.

The DNA for the CDR3 is TGCGCCAGCCTTGGGGACAGAAACTATGGCTACACCTTC. Translating it yields CASLGDRNYGYTF. The gene calls are TRBV23-1 and TRBJ1-2; 7 nucleotides align to TRBD1. TRBV23-1 is marked as an open reading frame, function uncertain. The CDR3 is 13 residues long. V lost 8 bases, J lost 2 bases, and 5 bases stayed unmatched.

V gene TRBV27 combines with J gene TRBJ2-1; 7 bases fit TRBD2. V lost 8 bases to trimming and J lost 4 bases; unmatched junction nucleotides: 5. This CDR3 is built from 13 residues. Germline CDR1 MNHEY, CDR2 SMNVEV (reference sequence). CDR3 sequence: CASGGSAYNEQFF. CDR3 in DNA: TGTGCCAGCGGCGGGAGTGCATACAATGAGCAGTTCTTC.

This clone was counted between two and nine times. The genes are TRBV7-2 and TRBJ2-1, with no clear D. This CDR3 has 12 amino acids. Trimming pared 5 bases from V and 9 bases from J, leaving 11 bases between. The germline gives CDR1 SGHTA, CDR2 FQGNSA. CDR3 amino acids: CASSGELGEQFF. CDR3 bases: TGTGCCAGCAGCGGAGAGTTGGGTGAGCAGTTCTTC. Full variable domain (rest looked up from reference TRBV7-2 and TRBJ2-1): GAGVSQSPSNKVTEKGKDVELRCDPISGHTALYWYRQSLGQGLEFLIYFQGNSAPDKSGLPSDRFSAERTGGSVSTLTIQRTQQEDSAVYLCASSGELGEQFFGPGTRLTVL.

In its sample, this clone was seen a few times. The chain joins TRBV10-1 to TRBJ2-7, with TRBD1 identical over 7 bases. V lost 3 bases, J lost 2 bases, and 4 bases stayed unmatched. This CDR3 is 14 amino acids long. Germline V gene data show CDR1 as WNHNN and CDR2 as SYGVQD (reference sequence). The chain's CDR3 is CASSDGTATYEQYF. The CDR3 bases are TGCGCCAGCAGTGATGGGACAGCGACCTACGAGCAGTACTTC.

This chain connects TRBV20-1 to TRBJ2-7, with TRBD1 matching 7 bases. The CDR3 sequence is 11 residues long. J was trimmed by 7 bases and V by 4 bases; bases with no gene match: 4. Looked up from germline, CDR1 is DFQATT and CDR2 is SNEGSKA (reference sequence). The CDR3 is CSAIETGEQYF. CDR3 sequence (DNA): TGCAGTGCTATAGAGACAGGGGAGCAGTACTTC.

J is TRBJ2-7 and V is TRBV6-7; TRBD2 agrees at 10 bases. TRBV6-7 is an open reading frame, and its role is uncertain. V shed 6 bases and J 6 bases; nucleotides not matched to a gene: 20. This CDR3 has 18 residues. As DNA, the CDR3 is TGTGCCAGCAGCCCCTCCCTAGCGGGGGAGCCCCTCACTGTCGAGCAGTACTTC. Protein sequence: CASSPSLAGEPLTVEQYF.

V gene TRBV5-4 combines with J gene TRBJ2-3; 8 bases map to TRBD2. Trimming took 5 bases from V and 3 from J; bases not matched to a gene: 8. Germline-derived CDR1 and CDR2 are SGHNT and YYREEE (reference sequence). The CDR3 is 15 amino acids. The CDR3 coding sequence is TGTGCCAGCAGAGATCTAACTAGCGGTACAGATACGCAGTATTTT. It yields the protein CASRDLTSGTDTQYF.

This clone was seen once. The chain uses TRBV7-2 and TRBJ2-3; weak D call: TRBD1 (5 bases). The CDR3 runs 15 residues. CDR1 is SGHTA, CDR2 FQGNSA, per germline. The V gene lost 5 bases and the J gene lost 8 bases, with 20 bases spanning the gap. The CDR3 nucleotides read TGTGCCAGCAGCCTCCTGGGGCACCGGAAGGGTACGCAGTATTTT. Amino acid sequence: CASSLLGHRKGTQYF.

The chain couples TRBV11-2 to TRBJ2-6, with 8 bases lining up with TRBD1. J lost 4 bases, V lost 5 bases, and 16 bases had no gene match. The CDR3 loop spans 19 amino acids. The germline V gene encodes CDR1 SGHAT and CDR2 FQNNGV. The CDR3 bases are TGTGCCAGCAGCCCGCGACAGGGGTCTATGTATGCGGGGGCCAACGTCCTGACTTTC. The encoded protein is CASSPRQGSMYAGANVLTF.